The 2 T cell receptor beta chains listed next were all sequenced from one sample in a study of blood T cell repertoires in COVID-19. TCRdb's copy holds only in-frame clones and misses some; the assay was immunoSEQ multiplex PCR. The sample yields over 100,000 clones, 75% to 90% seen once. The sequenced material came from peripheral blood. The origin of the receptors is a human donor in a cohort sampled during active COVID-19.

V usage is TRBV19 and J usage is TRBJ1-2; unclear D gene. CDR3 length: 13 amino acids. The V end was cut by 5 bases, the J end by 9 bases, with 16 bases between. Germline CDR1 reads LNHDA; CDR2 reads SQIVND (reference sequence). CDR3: CASSVWATRRYTF. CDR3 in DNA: TGTGCCAGTAGTGTGTGGGCCACAAGGCGCTACACCTTC.

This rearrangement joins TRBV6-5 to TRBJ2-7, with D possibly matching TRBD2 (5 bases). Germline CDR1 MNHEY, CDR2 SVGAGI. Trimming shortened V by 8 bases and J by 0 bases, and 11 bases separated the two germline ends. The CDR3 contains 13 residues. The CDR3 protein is CASASGGSYEQYF. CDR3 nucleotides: TGTGCCAGCGCCAGCGGCGGCTCCTACGAGCAGTACTTC.